This entry lists 30 T cell receptor delta chains sequenced from one sample in a study of Vδ1+ human thymocytes. General study results and limits: Thymic TRG and TRD repertoires appeared highly polyclonal, with Gaussian CDR3 length distributions.

For these TCRs, the target antigens are not known. Sequences come from RNA converted to cDNA by reverse transcription. CDR3 amplicons came from multiplex PCR with pooled V-gene forward and constant-region reverse primers. TCRdb re-called the multiplex PCR reads via CATT. In the table there are about 55,000 delta-chain clones, more than 15% of which are singletons. Sequencing input: Vdelta1+ gamma-delta thymocytes from the thymus. The subset denotes: FACS-sorted CD3+ TCRalphabeta- TCRVdelta1+ TCRVdelta2- thymocytes. The receptor source for this set is a boy less than two years old who had congenital heart surgery.

The rearrangement links TRDV1 to TRDJ1, with 9 bases lining up with TRDD3. CDR3 length equals 13 residues. V gave up 4 bases and J gave up 11 bases; unmatched junction bases: 8. Germline CDR1 is TSWWSYY and CDR2 is QGS. The DNA of the CDR3 is TGTGCTCTTGGGGGTTCTGGGGGATCTGGGCTCATCTTT. Its translation is CALGGSGGSGLIF.

There are a few counts of this clone. V gene TRDV1 combines with J gene TRDJ1; D is unclear. The CDR3 has 14 residues. Germline V gene lookup returns CDR1 TSWWSYY and CDR2 QGS. Between the trimmed V and J ends, which lost 2 bases and 10 bases, there was a span of 17 bases. This CDR3 is CALGEKIWNGLLIF. In DNA, the CDR3 is TGTGCTCTTGGGGAAAAAATCTGGAACGGATTACTCATCTTT.

This clone was observed a handful of times. The V gene is TRDV1, the J gene TRDJ1; 11 positions match TRDD3. With 0 bases clipped from V and 0 bases from J, the junction kept 24 bases outside the gene matches. This CDR3 contains 24 residues. Germline V gene lookup returns CDR1 TSWWSYY and CDR2 QGS. The CDR3 coding sequence is TGTGCTCTTGGGGAACTAGGGGACGGCCTTCCTACACTACTGGGGGATATCCACACCGATAAACTCATCTTT. The encoded protein is CALGELGDGLPTLLGDIHTDKLIF.

The chain recombines TRDV1 with TRDJ1, with 9 bases that match TRDD2. Germline V CDR1 and CDR2: TSWWSYY, QGS. The CDR3 is made up of 22 amino acids. V gave up 4 bases and J gave up 0 bases; unmatched junction bases: 24. Written as DNA, the CDR3 is TGTGCTCTTGGGGGGCCTTCCTACGCGGCCTTAGGCGGGATCCAGTACACCGATAAACTCATCTTT. Translating it yields CALGGPSYAALGGIQYTDKLIF.

This clone turned up a few times. The rearrangement links TRDV1 to TRDJ1, with TRDD3 matching over 8 bases. The trim removed 4 bases at V and 7 bases at J, leaving 11 bases unmatched. The CDR3 contains 15 residues. Germline V gene sequence: CDR1 TSWWSYY, CDR2 QGS. The CDR3 reads CALGVLRDTRIKLIF. The DNA for the CDR3 is TGTGCTCTTGGGGTTCTACGGGATACGCGGATTAAACTCATCTTT.

This chain connects TRDV1 to TRDJ1, with 7 positions matching TRDD2. This CDR3 contains 15 residues. From germline, CDR1 is TSWWSYY and CDR2 QGS. With V trimmed by 5 bases and J by 8 bases, 14 bases remained unmatched. The DNA for the CDR3 is TGTGCTCTTGGGAGTCGTTCCTACAACACCGCCAAACTCATCTTT. Encoded protein: CALGSRSYNTAKLIF.

The chain combines TRDV1 with TRDJ1; 10 bases agree with TRDD3. There are 18 residues in the CDR3. CDR1 TSWWSYY and CDR2 QGS come from the germline V gene. With V trimmed by 1 base and J by 7 bases, 15 bases remained unmatched. This chain's CDR3 is CALGEPTGGSSDPGKLIF. As DNA, the CDR3 is TGTGCTCTTGGGGAACCGACTGGGGGATCCTCCGATCCCGGTAAACTCATCTTT.

A few counts support this clone. The chain carries TRDV1 and TRDJ1; TRDD3 aligns across 10 bases. The junction had 12 bases not matched to a gene; V was cut back by 5 bases and J by 0 bases. This CDR3 contains 18 residues. The germline CDR1 and CDR2 sequences are TSWWSYY and QGS. The CDR3 region is CALGNHRLGDPYTDKLIF. CDR3 nucleotides: TGTGCTCTTGGGAATCACCGACTGGGGGATCCGTACACCGATAAACTCATCTTT.

This clone was picked up a small number of times. The chain has TRDV1 and TRDJ1, with TRDD3 matching 9 bases. Germline CDR1 and CDR2: TSWWSYY and QGS. V was pared by 0 bases and J by 4 bases, with 30 bases of the junction left unmatched. The CDR3 has 24 residues. The CDR3 sequence: CALGELDGVPTYWGSVEEGDKLIF. CDR3 bases: TGTGCTCTTGGGGAACTAGATGGTGTTCCGACGTACTGGGGGAGCGTGGAGGAGGGCGATAAACTCATCTTT.

The rearrangement uses TRDV1 and TRDJ1, with a weak D call TRDD3 (6 bases). CDR1 is TSWWSYY, CDR2 QGS, per germline. Trimming stripped 0 bases from V and 0 bases from J, with 20 bases between. The CDR3 is 19 residues long. CDR3 sequence (DNA): TGTGCTCTTGGGGAACTAGGTTCACTGTGGGGGCTTTACACCGATAAACTCATCTTT. Encoded protein: CALGELGSLWGLYTDKLIF.

There are a few counts of this clone. The chain is built from TRDV1 and TRDJ1; TRDD3 matches 7 bases. The CDR3 consists of 20 residues. CDR1 and CDR2 from the germline V gene are TSWWSYY and QGS. With 5 bases clipped from V and 3 bases from J, the junction kept 24 bases outside the gene matches. The CDR3 sequence is CALGPNPSVLLGIMADKLIF. The DNA of the CDR3 is TGTGCTCTTGGGCCTAACCCGTCCGTTCTACTGGGGATAATGGCCGATAAACTCATCTTT.

This clone was seen only a few times. At one end the junction does not follow the germline gene, possibly because of a read error. The chain uses TRDV1 and TRDJ1, with 10 positions matching TRDD3. The germline CDR1 and CDR2 sequences are TSWWSYY and QGS. This CDR3 region has 21 residues. CDR3 bases: TGTGCTCTTGGGGATCGGCGTCCTACACCGGTACTGGGGGATTACACCGATGAACTCATCTTT. Its protein is CALGDRRPTPVLGDYTDELIF.

This clone was seen a few times. This chain joins TRDV1 and TRDJ1; 7 nucleotides line up with TRDD3. Trimming cost V 0 bases and J 7 bases; bases outside gene matches: 14. This CDR3 contains 17 residues. Germline V gene lookup returns CDR1 TSWWSYY and CDR2 QGS. The DNA for the CDR3 is TGTGCTCTTGGGGAACTTGACGTACTGGGGATTAGGGGTAAACTCATCTTT. Amino acid sequence: CALGELDVLGIRGKLIF.

The chain is built from TRDV1 and TRDJ1; 12 positions agree with TRDD3. The V gene's germline CDR1 is TSWWSYY and CDR2 QGS. The CDR3 totals 18 residues. The trim removed 0 bases at V and 7 bases at J, leaving 12 bases unmatched. CDR3 in amino acids: CALGELSPYWGIQGKLIF. The CDR3 DNA sequence: TGTGCTCTTGGGGAACTATCACCTTACTGGGGGATACAAGGTAAACTCATCTTT.

The gene calls are TRDV1 and TRDJ1; D is unclear. The ends were cut back, 1 base at V and 0 bases at J, with 24 bases in the middle. The CDR3 length is 20 residues. CDR1 is TSWWSYY and CDR2 is QGS in the germline V gene. The CDR3 nucleotides read TGTGCTCTTGGGGAACACGCCTATCCTGGTACCCCCCTATACACCGATAAACTCATCTTT. Translation: CALGEHAYPGTPLYTDKLIF.

The chain links TRDV1 to TRDJ1, with 8 bases matching TRDD3. The germline V gene encodes CDR1 TSWWSYY and CDR2 QGS. This CDR3 comprises 17 residues. The trim removed 0 bases at V and 1 base at J, leaving 7 bases unmatched. As DNA, the CDR3 is TGTGCTCTTGGGGAACTAAGTGGGGATACTTTCACCGATAAACTCATCTTT. This encodes CALGELSGDTFTDKLIF.

The rearrangement joins TRDV1 to TRDJ1, with TRDD3 matching over 9 bases. With V trimmed by 0 bases and J by 0 bases, 8 bases remained unmatched. The CDR3 is made up of 18 amino acids. The germline V gene has CDR1 TSWWSYY and CDR2 QGS. The CDR3 reads CALGELGWGIRDTDKLIF. CDR3 coding DNA: TGTGCTCTTGGGGAACTAGGGTGGGGGATAAGGGACACCGATAAACTCATCTTT.

The V and J genes are TRDV1 and TRDJ1; D possibly corresponds to TRDD2 (5 bases). Trimming removed 1 base at V and 5 bases at J, with 14 bases between. There are 15 residues in the CDR3. Germline CDR1 reads TSWWSYY; CDR2 reads QGS. Written as DNA, the CDR3 is TGTGCTCTTGGGGAACCCCTCCCTACCGTTGATAAACTCATCTTT. Protein product: CALGEPLPTVDKLIF.

V usage is TRDV1 and J usage is TRDJ1; 7 nucleotides align to TRDD3. The CDR3 length is 20 residues. CDR1 TSWWSYY and CDR2 QGS come from the germline V gene. The V and J ends lost 3 bases and 0 bases, in that order; junction bases with no gene match: 19. The CDR3 DNA follows: TGTGCTCTTGGGGACGGAGTCCTTGGCTCCGGACTGGGGTACACCGATAAACTCATCTTT. This sequence encodes CALGDGVLGSGLGYTDKLIF.

This chain joins TRDV2 and TRDJ1, with 10 positions matching TRDD3. The CDR3 runs to 18 residues. In germline, CDR1 is GEAIGNYY, CDR2 EKD. J gave up 0 bases and V 0 bases, and 9 bases lay outside the gene matches. The CDR3 protein is CACDTGIYWGINTDKLIF. As DNA, the CDR3 is TGTGCCTGTGACACCGGTATTTACTGGGGGATTAACACCGATAAACTCATCTTT.

The chain joins TRDV1 to TRDJ1; possibly TRDD2 for D (9 bases). Germline values: CDR1 TSWWSYY, CDR2 QGS. The CDR3 is made up of 22 amino acids. Trimming removed 3 bases from V and 0 bases from J, with 32 bases in between. DNA for the CDR3: TGTGCTCTTGGGGAGGGCCCTTCCTACCGTTACTGGGGGGCCGTATACACCGATAAACTCATCTTT. Translation: CALGEGPSYRYWGAVYTDKLIF.

This clone was detected a few times. The V and J genes are TRDV1 and TRDJ1; D is possibly TRDD3 (7 bases). The germline V and J ends were trimmed by 0 bases and 0 bases, with 29 bases remaining between them. The CDR3 is 22 amino acids. The germline gives CDR1 TSWWSYY, CDR2 QGS. CDR3 sequence: CALGELAPTYGLGGPYTDKLIF. Here the CDR3 DNA reads TGTGCTCTTGGGGAACTAGCTCCTACATATGGGCTGGGGGGCCCTTACACCGATAAACTCATCTTT.

This chain uses TRDV1 with TRDJ1; 13 nucleotides agree with TRDD3. Germline CDR1 and CDR2: TSWWSYY and QGS. The CDR3 has 23 amino acids. With V trimmed by 5 bases and J by 0 bases, 24 bases remained unmatched. The CDR3 region has the DNA TGTGCTCTTGGGTTAAGGCCTTCACCCAACTGGGGGATACGTGGGGTTTACACCGATAAACTCATCTTT. Amino acids: CALGLRPSPNWGIRGVYTDKLIF.

This sequence joins TRDV1 and TRDJ1, with D perhaps being TRDD2 or TRDD3 (7 bases each). CDR1 and CDR2 from the germline V gene are TSWWSYY and QGS. The CDR3 is 20 residues long. V was shortened by 3 bases and J by 7 bases, with 33 bases between the two germline ends. The DNA for the CDR3 is TGTGCTCTTGGGGACCTGGCCTTCCTCGATAGCTGGGGGCTAGTAGGTAAACTCATCTTT. It is translated as CALGDLAFLDSWGLVGKLIF.

The chain carries TRDV1 and TRDJ1; maybe TRDD3 (10 bases). With 4 bases removed from V and 3 bases from J, the gap between germline ends came to 36 bases. This CDR3 contains 22 residues. Germline CDR1 and CDR2: TSWWSYY and QGS. CDR3 in DNA: TGTGCTCTTGGGGGACCACCAGGCCTTCCTACGTACTGGGGGATCCGCCCCGATAAACTCATCTTT. Translated: CALGGPPGLPTYWGIRPDKLIF.

V gene TRDV1 combines with J gene TRDJ1; tentative D call: TRDD1 (5 bases). This CDR3 is 22 amino acids long. Trimming took off 0 bases at V and 3 bases at J, with 32 bases between the two ends. Germline V gene data show CDR1 as TSWWSYY and CDR2 as QGS. CDR3: CALGELGPRVCSLIEVSDKLIF. The CDR3 DNA reads TGTGCTCTTGGGGAACTCGGCCCAAGGGTTTGCTCCCTAATAGAAGTATCCGATAAACTCATCTTT.

This sequence joins TRDV1 and TRDJ1; TRDD3 matches 8 bases. Germline V gives CDR1 TSWWSYY, CDR2 QGS. The CDR3 extends over 19 amino acids. V gave up 0 bases and J gave up 4 bases; unmatched junction bases: 16. The CDR3 DNA is TGTGCTCTTGGGGAACTAGGGGCCTGGGGATACCAGGTGAACGATAAACTCATCTTT. Amino acids: CALGELGAWGYQVNDKLIF.

The gene calls are TRDV1 and TRDJ1, with a tentative D call TRDD3 (5 bases). This CDR3 is 18 amino acids long. The V and J ends lost 3 bases and 0 bases respectively, with 20 bases between them. The V gene's germline CDR1 is TSWWSYY and CDR2 QGS. CDR3 loop: CALGDNQKLVPYTDKLIF. For the CDR3, the DNA is TGTGCTCTTGGGGACAACCAGAAACTGGTACCGTACACCGATAAACTCATCTTT.

This chain links TRDV1 with TRDJ1, with 10 bases identical to TRDD3. J was trimmed by 0 bases and V by 0 bases; bases with no gene match: 16. From germline, CDR1 is TSWWSYY and CDR2 QGS. This CDR3 contains 21 residues. The CDR3 here is CALGELWPVLGDHPNTDKLIF. The CDR3 nucleotides are TGTGCTCTTGGGGAACTATGGCCTGTACTGGGGGATCACCCGAACACCGATAAACTCATCTTT.

This sequence joins TRDV1 and TRDJ1, with D possibly being TRDD3 (6 bases). CDR1 TSWWSYY and CDR2 QGS come from the germline V gene. The CDR3 has 17 amino acids. Trimming left V 6 bases short and J 10 bases short, with 30 bases between. CDR3 nucleotides: TGTGCTCTTGGTTTCCAGCCTCTTGTACTGGGACCCATGGGACTCATCTTT. This encodes CALGFQPLVLGPMGLIF.